The 31 T cell receptor beta chains given below trace back to one sample, sequenced in a study of blood T cell repertoires in COVID-19. Produced via immunoSEQ multiplex PCR; TCRdb's table is partial and in-frame only. The sample has hundreds of thousands of clones, approximately 90% seen once. The sample comprised PBMCs or T cells enriched from blood (not recorded which). The receptors were gathered from a man between 18 and 35 years old who had recovered from COVID-19.

The chain combines TRBV12-3 or TRBV12-4 with TRBJ1-2; a weak D match, TRBD1 (5 bases). With 5 bases removed from V and 4 bases from J, the gap between germline ends came to 11 bases. The CDR3 sequence is 13 residues long. CDR3 loop: CASSPGLSYGYTF. The CDR3 region has the DNA TGTGCCAGCAGTCCGGGACTTAGCTATGGCTACACCTTC.

The J gene is TRBJ2-3, the V gene TRBV4-1, with D possibly matching TRBD1 (5 bases). The V end lost 4 bases, the J end lost 0 bases, and 20 bases lay between the germline ends. This CDR3 has 18 residues. Germline loops: CDR1 MGHRA, CDR2 YSYEKL. CDR3 protein: CASSLPGRQRTSTDTQYF. The CDR3 nucleotides read TGCGCCAGCAGCCTTCCGGGTCGACAGCGAACTAGCACAGATACGCAGTATTTT.

A single count supports this clone. The chain joins TRBV19 to TRBJ1-3; TRBD1 matches 9 bases. Germline V lookup: CDR1 LNHDA, CDR2 SQIVND (reference sequence). The J segment lost 3 bases and the V segment lost 7 bases, leaving 13 bases of the junction unmatched. The CDR3 covers 17 residues. CDR3 amino acids: CASTFHGTGRRGNTIYF. The DNA for the CDR3 is TGTGCCAGTACCTTTCACGGGACAGGGAGGCGTGGAAACACCATATATTTT.

This rearrangement joins TRBV11-2 to TRBJ2-5; no clear D. This CDR3 is 15 amino acids long. Germline values: CDR1 SGHAT, CDR2 FQNNGV. The germline V and J ends were trimmed by 4 bases and 5 bases, with 17 bases remaining between them. The CDR3 reads CASSSGSSGQETQYF. The CDR3 nucleotides read TGTGCCAGCAGCTCCGGATCTTCAGGTCAGGAGACCCAGTACTTC.

J is TRBJ1-5 and V is TRBV10-3; D is unclear. V lost 0 bases, J lost 2 bases, and 8 bases lay in between. The CDR3 has 15 amino acids. Germline V gene data show CDR1 as ENHRY and CDR2 as SYGVKD. CDR3 sequence (DNA): TGTGCCATCAGTGAGTCGGCGAGGGGCAATCAGCCCCAGCATTTT. This translates into CAISESARGNQPQHF.

This sequence joins TRBV7-2 and TRBJ2-2; a possible D gene is TRBD1 (6 bases). The CDR3 totals 14 residues. Germline lookup yields CDR1 SGHTA and CDR2 FQGNSA. The ends were cut back, 2 bases at V and 7 bases at J, with 11 bases in the middle. The CDR3, as DNA: TGTGCCAGCAGCTTATCACAGGGCGGCGGGGAGCTGTTTTTT. Protein: CASSLSQGGGELFF.

V usage is TRBV9 and J usage is TRBJ1-2; D is undetermined. Trimming stripped 5 bases from V and 6 bases from J, with 14 bases between. In germline, CDR1 is SGDLS, CDR2 YYNGEE. The CDR3 consists of 13 residues. In DNA, the CDR3 is TGTGCCAGCAGGAACCCCTTGGAGAATGGCTACACCTTC. Translation gives CASRNPLENGYTF.

This clone was counted between two and nine times. Germline and junction disagree at one end, which may indicate a read error. The gene calls are TRBV7-7 and TRBJ2-1; D ambiguous. This CDR3 comprises 16 residues. Germline CDR1 SSHAT, CDR2 FNYEAQ (reference sequence). The CDR3 coding sequence is TGTGCTAGCAGCTTAGCCTTGACTGGTAGTCACAATGAGCAGTTCTTC. Encoded protein: CASSLALTGSHNEQFF.

This chain links TRBV16 with TRBJ2-7; D possibly corresponds to TRBD2 (5 bases). V was cut by 4 bases and J by 3 bases, with 13 bases left in between. Per the germline V gene, CDR1 is KGHSY and CDR2 is FQNENV. There are 14 residues in the CDR3. DNA for the CDR3: TGTGCCAGCAGCCTTACTAGAGGACGCTACGAGCAGTACTTC. Translation gives CASSLTRGRYEQYF.

CDR3 sequence: CASSYDRAHNEQFF. Here the CDR3 DNA reads TGTGCCAGCAGTTACGACAGGGCCCACAATGAGCAGTTCTTC. The V call is TRBV6-7, the J call TRBJ2-1; 7 bases map to TRBD1. TRBV6-7 qualifies as an ORF whose function is uncertain. CDR3 length equals 14 residues. V shed 2 bases, J shed 5 bases, and the junction held 3 bases outside the gene matches.

This clone was seen a few times. V usage is TRBV2 and J usage is TRBJ1-5, with D perhaps matching TRBD1 (5 bases). The CDR3 length is 13 residues. Germline V gene lookup returns CDR1 SNHLY and CDR2 FYNNEI. V lost 8 bases and J lost 6, with 14 bases in between. The CDR3 sequence is CASCGREGQPQHF. CDR3 nucleotides: TGTGCCAGCTGTGGCAGGGAGGGTCAGCCCCAGCATTTT.

This chain joins TRBV27 and TRBJ2-2; 9 bases are a match to TRBD1. The V segment lost 2 bases and the J segment 7 bases; nucleotides outside the gene matches: 8. Germline V lookup: CDR1 MNHEY, CDR2 SMNVEV (reference sequence). The CDR3 has 16 amino acids. The CDR3 DNA follows: TGTGCCAGCAGTTTACCCGGGACAGGGACGCTCGGGGAGCTGTTTTTT. It encodes CASSLPGTGTLGELFF.

The V and J genes are TRBV18 and TRBJ2-7, with 10 bases that match TRBD1. Trimming removed 4 bases from V and 3 bases from J; junction bases left unmatched: 3. In germline, CDR1 is KGHSH, CDR2 LQKENI. There are 14 residues in the CDR3. The CDR3 is CASSQWDRGYEQYF. The CDR3 DNA reads as TGTGCCAGCTCACAATGGGACAGGGGCTACGAGCAGTACTTC.

This clone was seen more than once but under ten times. CDR3: CASSLGRQVLGPPHEQYF. The CDR3 coding sequence is TGTGCCAGCAGCTTGGGGAGACAGGTGCTAGGCCCTCCCCACGAGCAGTACTTC. The gene calls are TRBV13 and TRBJ2-7; tentatively, D is TRBD1 (6 bases). The CDR3 contains 18 residues. Trimming left V 3 bases short and J 5 bases short, with 26 bases between. Germline assignment: CDR1 PRHDT and CDR2 FYEKMQ (reference sequence).

This clone showed up just once. This chain links TRBV24-1 with TRBJ1-5, with 9 positions matching TRBD1. Germline trimming cut 5 bases from V and 3 bases from J; bases unmatched to any gene: 10. The CDR3 runs to 17 residues. Germline V gene data show CDR1 as KGHDR and CDR2 as SFDVKD. The CDR3 spells CATSVQDRGQDNQPQHF. CDR3 DNA: TGTGCCACCAGTGTACAGGACAGGGGTCAGGACAATCAGCCCCAGCATTTT.

The V call is TRBV19, the J call TRBJ2-7; D is possibly TRBD2 (5 bases). The CDR3 consists of 14 residues. The V gene lost 2 bases and the J gene lost 6 bases, with 14 bases spanning the gap. Germline V gene sequence: CDR1 LNHDA, CDR2 SQIVND (reference sequence). CDR3 DNA: TGTGCCAGTAGTATACGGGGTGAGGTGGGCGAGCAGTACTTC. Translation: CASSIRGEVGEQYF.

This sequence joins TRBV2 and TRBJ1-5; a possible D gene is TRBD1 (5 bases). The ends were cut back, 6 bases at V and 0 bases at J, with 12 bases in the middle. The V gene's germline CDR1 is SNHLY and CDR2 FYNNEI. The CDR3 loop spans 15 amino acids. CDR3 amino acids: CASSSQGYSNQPQHF. The CDR3 coding sequence is TGTGCCAGCAGCAGCCAGGGATATAGCAATCAGCCCCAGCATTTT.

The V and J genes are TRBV7-9 and TRBJ2-7; 10 positions match TRBD2. Germline V gene data show CDR1 as SEHNR and CDR2 as FQNEAQ (reference sequence). V trimming: 5 bases; J trimming: 2 bases; junction bases outside the gene matches: 9. The length of the CDR3 is 16 residues. The CDR3 loop is CASSPDAGTSAYEQYF. The CDR3 DNA reads TGTGCCAGCAGCCCCGATGCAGGGACTAGCGCCTACGAGCAGTACTTC.

CDR3 amino acids: CASRDLAGVEQYF. CDR3 nucleotides: TGTGCCAGCAGGGACCTAGCGGGGGTGGAGCAGTACTTC. The genes are TRBV6-5 and TRBJ2-7; 10 positions agree with TRBD2. Per the germline V gene, CDR1 is MNHEY and CDR2 is SVGAGI. The CDR3 is 13 residues long. The V gene end was trimmed by 6 bases and the J gene end by 7 bases; junction bases not matched to a gene: 6.

This clone came up once. The V and J genes are TRBV28 and TRBJ2-1, with 8 positions matching TRBD1. Unmatched junction bases numbered 11, after V lost 6 bases and J lost 10 bases. CDR1 is MDHEN and CDR2 is SYDVKM in the germline V gene. This CDR3 region has 14 residues. The DNA for the CDR3 is TGTGCCAGCAGCGGAGCGACAGGGGTTTGGGAGCAGTTCTTC. It encodes CASSGATGVWEQFF.

The chain employs TRBV14 and TRBJ2-7; D remains ambiguous. CDR3 size: 14 residues. Trimming shortened V by 0 bases and J by 1 base, and 7 bases separated the two germline ends. Per germline, CDR1 SGHDN and CDR2 FVKESK. This CDR3 is CASSQDSVSYEQYF. The CDR3 DNA follows: TGTGCCAGCAGCCAAGATTCCGTATCCTACGAGCAGTACTTC.

The chain carries TRBV3-1 (or the pseudogene TRBV3-2) and TRBJ1-1, with D uncertain. The CDR3 is made up of 15 amino acids. V shed 0 bases and J shed 6 bases, with 14 bases lying between them. Looked up from germline, CDR1 is LGHDT and CDR2 is YNNKEL (reference sequence). The CDR3 loop is CASSQDLPPDSEAFF. In nucleotides, the CDR3 is TGTGCCAGCAGCCAAGACCTACCCCCGGACTCTGAAGCTTTCTTT.

The V and J genes are TRBV3-1 (or the pseudogene TRBV3-2) and TRBJ2-1; 7 positions agree with TRBD1. V lost 0 bases and J lost 3; bases outside the gene matches: 5. In germline, CDR1 is LGHDT, CDR2 YNNKEL (reference sequence). The CDR3 spans 16 residues. In nucleotides, the CDR3 is TGTGCCAGCAGCCAAGAGGGGGACAGAGACTACAATGAGCAGTTCTTC. Protein sequence: CASSQEGDRDYNEQFF.

J is TRBJ1-1 and V is TRBV13; 7 bases are a match to TRBD1. The CDR3 covers 13 residues. The junction had 7 bases not matched to a gene; V was cut back by 5 bases and J by 7 bases. Per germline, CDR1 PRHDT and CDR2 FYEKMQ (reference sequence). For the CDR3, the DNA is TGTGCCAGCAGCCCCAGACAGGGTCGTGAAGCTTTCTTT. Translation: CASSPRQGREAFF. The full variable domain, completed using reference TRBV13 and TRBJ1-1, is AAGVIQSPRHLIKEKRETATLKCYPIPRHDTVYWYQQGPGQDPQFLISFYEKMQSDKGSIPDRFSAQQFSDYHSELNMSSLELGDSALYFCASSPRQGREAFFGQGTRLTVV.

This chain uses TRBV6-5 with TRBJ2-5, with 8 bases fitting TRBD2. CDR1 and CDR2 (germline): MNHEY, SVGAGI. This CDR3 spans 14 amino acids. Germline trimming cut 8 bases from V and 4 bases from J; bases unmatched to any gene: 9. The CDR3 DNA is TGTGCCAGCCGGTTCAGCGGGAGCACAGAGACCCAGTACTTC. Protein sequence: CASRFSGSTETQYF.

The chain uses TRBV28 and TRBJ2-2; TRBD2 agrees at 8 bases. Trimming removed 8 bases from V and 2 bases from J; junction bases left unmatched: 10. This CDR3 region has 16 residues. Germline V gene sequence: CDR1 MDHEN, CDR2 SYDVKM. Here the CDR3 reads CASETLGLDNTGELFF. As DNA, the CDR3 is TGTGCCAGCGAGACTCTGGGACTAGATAACACCGGGGAGCTGTTTTTT. Using reference TRBV28 and TRBJ2-2 for the parts outside the CDR3, the full variable domain is DVKVTQSSRYLVKRTGEKVFLECVQDMDHENMFWYRQDPGLGLRLIYFSYDVKMKEKGDIPEGYSVSREKKERFSLILESASTNQTSMYLCASETLGLDNTGELFFGEGSRLTVL.

V gene TRBV11-3 combines with J gene TRBJ2-3; 9 bases are a match to TRBD2. Germline V gene data show CDR1 as SGHNT and CDR2 as YENEEA. The CDR3 sequence is 16 residues long. Trimming removed 1 base from V and 1 base from J; junction bases left unmatched: 3. The CDR3 DNA sequence: TGTGCCAGCAGCTTAGGCGTAGCGGGAGGCACAGATACGCAGTATTTT. The encoded protein is CASSLGVAGGTDTQYF.

The chain carries TRBV6-6 and TRBJ1-5, with 7 bases that match TRBD1. Germline V CDR1 and CDR2: MNHNY, SVGAGI (reference sequence). This CDR3 spans 14 amino acids. V was clipped by 7 bases and J by 7 bases; unmatched bases: 10. The CDR3 bases are TGTGCCAGCACCCTCACAGGGGTCGGACAGCCCCAGCATTTT. The encoded protein is CASTLTGVGQPQHF.

The chain carries TRBV19 and TRBJ2-7; TRBD2 aligns across 10 bases. This CDR3 comprises 17 residues. Losses at the gene ends were 6 bases for V and 3 bases for J; bases not matched to a gene: 14. Germline V CDR1 and CDR2: LNHDA, SQIVND (reference sequence). CDR3 loop: CASSYDVGTSGIYEQYF. CDR3 nucleotide sequence: TGTGCCAGTAGCTATGACGTGGGAACTAGCGGGATCTACGAGCAGTACTTC.

This chain connects TRBV27 to TRBJ2-7, with D possibly being TRBD2 (6 bases). Germline V lookup: CDR1 MNHEY, CDR2 SMNVEV (reference sequence). V was pared by 3 bases and J by 3 bases, with 12 bases between. The CDR3 has 14 amino acids. The CDR3 is CASSLSQGGYEQYF. In nucleotides, the CDR3 is TGTGCCAGCAGTTTGAGTCAGGGAGGCTACGAGCAGTACTTC.

The J gene is TRBJ2-2, the V gene TRBV5-8; 9 bases agree with TRBD1. There are 15 residues in the CDR3. Looked up from germline, CDR1 is SGHTS and CDR2 is YDEGEE. V gave up 4 bases and J gave up 6 bases; unmatched junction bases: 7. This CDR3 reads CASSILQGAPGELFF. The CDR3, as DNA: TGTGCCAGCAGCATATTACAGGGGGCGCCCGGGGAGCTGTTTTTT. The variable domain in full, with the rest retrieved from reference TRBV5-8 and TRBJ2-2, is EAGVTQSPTHLIKTRGQQATLRCSPISGHTSVYWYQQALGLGLQFLLWYDEGEERNRGNFPPRFSGRQFPNYSSELNVNALELEDSALYLCASSILQGAPGELFFGEGSRLTVL.